What follows are 23 T cell receptor beta chains derived from one specimen sequenced in a study of blood T cell repertoires in COVID-19. The method was immunoSEQ multiplex PCR; TCRdb's version includes in-frame clones alone and lacks a portion of them. The table shows under 200,000 clones, with 90% occurring only once. Sequences were obtained from peripheral blood. The receptors come from a man aged 45 to 65 with acute or convalescent COVID-19.

V usage is TRBV28 and J usage is TRBJ1-6; D gene unclear. Germline CDR1 MDHEN, CDR2 SYDVKM. Trimming removed 7 bases at V and 4 bases at J, with 14 bases between. The CDR3 has 15 residues. CDR3 loop: CASNPGGIYNSPLHF. In DNA form, the CDR3 reads TGTGCCAGCAACCCGGGAGGGATTTATAATTCACCCCTCCACTTT.

This rearrangement joins TRBV9 to TRBJ2-2; 8 bases are shared with TRBD1. The ends lost 4 bases at V and 1 base at J; junction bases unmatched: 6. The CDR3 is 16 residues long. CDR1 and CDR2 from the germline V gene are SGDLS and YYNGEE. CDR3 sequence: CASSISDRGNTGELFF. The CDR3 DNA follows: TGTGCCAGCAGCATTTCCGACAGGGGGAACACCGGGGAGCTGTTTTTT.

The chain couples TRBV7-9 to TRBJ1-6, with D uncertain. Germline values: CDR1 SEHNR, CDR2 FQNEAQ (reference sequence). The CDR3 has 15 amino acids. V lost 6 bases, J lost 0 bases, and 9 bases lay in between. The CDR3 nucleotides read TGTGCCAGCAGTCTAGGGAGCTCCTATAATTCACCCCTCCACTTT. Protein: CASSLGSSYNSPLHF. Combining the CDR3 with reference TRBV7-9 and TRBJ1-6 gives the whole variable domain DTGVSQNPRHKITKRGQNVTFRCDPISEHNRLYWYRQTLGQGPEFLTYFQNEAQLEKSRLLSDRFSAERPKGSFSTLEIQRTEQGDSAMYLCASSLGSSYNSPLHFGNGTRLTVT.

With regard to this clone: Distinct nucleotide sequences in the sample also encode this CDR3. This chain uses TRBV5-1 with TRBJ2-1; 10 nucleotides line up with TRBD1. V dropped 5 bases and J dropped 4; count of bases not matched to a gene: 3. The CDR3 is 14 amino acids. Germline values: CDR1 SGHRS, CDR2 YFSETQ. CDR3 in amino acids: CASSPGQGYNEQFF. In DNA form, the CDR3 reads TGCGCCAGCAGTCCGGGACAGGGGTACAATGAGCAGTTCTTC.

The chain recombines TRBV18 with TRBJ2-3, with a possible D match to TRBD2 (7 bases). The germline V gene encodes CDR1 KGHSH and CDR2 LQKENI. V lost 8 bases to trimming and J lost 1 base, with 22 bases between them. CDR3 length equals 17 residues. CDR3 nucleotides: TGTGCCAGCATAGGAGGGCGGGGGCCTCATCGCACAGATACGCAGTATTTT. It yields the protein CASIGGRGPHRTDTQYF.

This clone was detected only once. The chain employs TRBV10-3 and TRBJ2-3; 8 positions match TRBD2. The V and J ends lost 2 bases and 1 base, in that order; junction bases with no gene match: 2. CDR1 is ENHRY, CDR2 SYGVKD, per germline. The CDR3 has 15 amino acids. CDR3 in amino acids: CAISERRGGTDTQYF. In DNA, the CDR3 is TGTGCCATCAGTGAGCGGCGGGGGGGCACAGATACGCAGTATTTT.

The chain has TRBV7-2 and TRBJ1-2, with TRBD1 matching 7 bases. The V and J ends lost 5 bases and 8 bases, in that order; junction bases with no gene match: 11. The CDR3 covers 14 residues. Germline V lookup: CDR1 SGHTA, CDR2 FQGNSA. This CDR3 reads CASSNADRMSGYTF. In nucleotides, the CDR3 is TGTGCCAGCAGCAACGCGGACAGGATGAGCGGCTACACCTTC.

The rearrangement uses TRBV18 and TRBJ2-2; 13 positions agree with TRBD2. This CDR3 comprises 17 residues. Trimming cost V 0 bases and J 7 bases; bases outside gene matches: 5. Per the germline V gene, CDR1 is KGHSH and CDR2 is LQKENI. CDR3: CASSPPGLAGTGGELFF. The CDR3 DNA is TGTGCCAGCTCACCACCGGGACTAGCGGGAACTGGCGGGGAGCTGTTTTTT.

The chain couples TRBV27 to TRBJ1-1, with a possible D match to TRBD1 (5 bases). The CDR3 contains 22 residues. Germline lookup yields CDR1 MNHEY and CDR2 SMNVEV (reference sequence). Trimming removed 6 bases from V and 6 bases from J, with 41 bases in between. The CDR3 here is CASSERGGRLDKRGRASAEAFF. Written as DNA, the CDR3 is TGTGCCAGCAGCGAAAGGGGAGGGCGGCTAGATAAGCGAGGGCGGGCAAGCGCTGAAGCTTTCTTT.

This sequence joins TRBV4-2 and TRBJ1-2, with D tentatively TRBD1 (6 bases). Germline V gene data show CDR1 as LGHNA and CDR2 as YNFKEQ. This CDR3 spans 12 amino acids. Trimming took 0 bases from V and 7 from J, leaving 6 bases between them. This chain's CDR3 is CASSQEQGGYTF. The CDR3 coding sequence is TGTGCCAGCAGCCAAGAACAGGGTGGCTACACCTTC.

CDR3 in amino acids: CASRDNPDRVNSPLHF. Written as DNA, the CDR3 is TGTGCCAGCAGAGACAACCCAGACAGGGTTAATTCACCCCTCCACTTT. This chain connects TRBV2 to TRBJ1-6, with 7 bases aligning to TRBD1. Losses at the gene ends were 6 bases for V and 6 bases for J; bases not matched to a gene: 11. The germline gives CDR1 SNHLY, CDR2 FYNNEI. CDR3 length: 16 residues.

J is TRBJ2-7 and V is TRBV9; tentative D call: TRBD2 (5 bases). Trimming removed 0 bases at V and 4 bases at J, with 20 bases between. The CDR3 is made up of 17 amino acids. Germline V gives CDR1 SGDLS, CDR2 YYNGEE. CDR3 protein: CASSVGSPASGLYEQYF. Written as DNA, the CDR3 is TGTGCCAGCAGCGTAGGAAGCCCGGCCAGCGGCCTGTACGAGCAGTACTTC.

The CDR3 sequence: CASSPEGGLASYEQYF. CDR3 in DNA: TGCGCCAGCAGCCCGGAGGGGGGACTAGCGTCTTACGAGCAGTACTTC. The J gene is TRBJ2-7, the V gene TRBV5-1, with 10 nucleotides matching TRBD2. V lost 4 bases, J lost 4 bases, and 11 bases stayed unmatched. Germline CDR1 and CDR2: SGHRS and YFSETQ. This CDR3 contains 16 residues.

The V gene is TRBV29-1, the J gene TRBJ2-3, with TRBD2 identical over 7 bases. CDR3 length: 15 residues. V shed 6 bases and J 6 bases; nucleotides not matched to a gene: 15. Germline lookup yields CDR1 SQVTM and CDR2 ANQGSEA. CDR3 in amino acids: CSVSPLAGLDDTQYF. CDR3 DNA sequence: TGCAGCGTCTCCCCCTTAGCGGGCCTTGACGATACGCAGTATTTT.

As DNA, the CDR3 is TGTGCCAGCAGTGCCACTAGTGGTCTGTACTTC. Translating gives CASSATSGLYF. The chain employs TRBV2 and TRBJ2-5; D possibly corresponds to TRBD2 (5 bases). CDR1 is SNHLY, CDR2 FYNNEI, per germline. The CDR3 sequence is 11 residues long. The V end lost 4 bases, the J end lost 13 bases, and 13 bases lay between the germline ends.

The chain combines TRBV5-6 with TRBJ2-7; 7 nucleotides line up with TRBD2. V was pared by 2 bases and J by 3 bases, with 8 bases of the junction left unmatched. In germline, CDR1 is SGHDT, CDR2 YYEEEE. The CDR3 extends over 15 amino acids. The CDR3 is CASSFPAGGGYEQYV. The CDR3 nucleotides read TGTGCCAGCAGCTTTCCGGCAGGCGGGGGCTACGAGCAGTACGTC.

The rearrangement uses TRBV30 and TRBJ1-4; 8 bases align to TRBD1. The germline V gene encodes CDR1 GTSNPN and CDR2 SVGIG (reference sequence). CDR3 length equals 14 residues. The CDR3 nucleotides read TGTGCAGGACAGGGAAAAAGCTCCGGAGAAAAACTGTTTTTT. Protein product: CAGQGKSSGEKLFF. Together with reference TRBV30 and TRBJ1-4, the CDR3 gives the full variable domain: SQTIHQWPATLVQPVGSPLSLECTVEGTSNPNLYWYRQAAGRGLQLLFYSVGIGQISSEVPQNLSASRPQDRQFILSSKKLLLSDSGFYLCAGQGKSSGEKLFFGSGTQLSVL.

This rearrangement joins TRBV27 to TRBJ2-1, with 10 bases matching TRBD2. This CDR3 has 14 amino acids. J was trimmed by 8 bases and V by 7 bases; bases with no gene match: 8. The germline V gene encodes CDR1 MNHEY and CDR2 SMNVEV (reference sequence). CDR3 amino acids: CASIRSSGSYEQFF. In DNA, the CDR3 is TGTGCCAGCATTAGGTCTAGCGGGAGTTATGAGCAGTTCTTC.

This chain links TRBV2 with TRBJ2-3, with no clear D. Looked up from germline, CDR1 is SNHLY and CDR2 is FYNNEI. This CDR3 region has 14 residues. The germline V and J ends were trimmed by 4 bases and 1 base, with 9 bases remaining between them. CDR3 loop: CASSVETGTDTQYF. DNA of the CDR3: TGTGCCAGCAGTGTTGAAACGGGCACAGATACGCAGTATTTT. Based on the CDR3 plus reference TRBV2 and TRBJ2-3, the full variable domain is EPEVTQTPSHQVTQMGQEVILRCVPISNHLYFYWYRQILGQKVEFLVSFYNNEISEKSEIFDDQFSVERPDGSNFTLKIRSTKLEDSAMYFCASSVETGTDTQYFGPGTRLTVL.

This chain joins TRBV9 and TRBJ1-6; no clear D. CDR1 is SGDLS, CDR2 YYNGEE, per germline. Between the trimmed V and J ends, which lost 2 bases and 6 bases, there was a span of 12 bases. This CDR3 has 15 amino acids. CDR3 sequence: CASSVGRDPNSPLHF. The CDR3 DNA sequence: TGTGCCAGCAGCGTCGGCCGGGATCCTAATTCACCCCTCCACTTT.

This clone was recorded once. The gene calls are TRBV6-1 and TRBJ2-3; TRBD1 agrees at 11 bases. This CDR3 spans 19 amino acids. After removal of 1 base from V and 2 bases from J, the junction contained 11 bases not matched to a gene. Germline CDR1 reads MNHNS; CDR2 reads SASEGT. Here the CDR3 reads CASSEVWVRTGGITDTQYF. The DNA for the CDR3 is TGTGCCAGCAGTGAAGTGTGGGTTAGGACAGGGGGCATCACAGATACGCAGTATTTT.

The chain couples TRBV11-2 to TRBJ1-1; D unresolved. Germline assignment: CDR1 SGHAT and CDR2 FQNNGV. V lost 2 bases to trimming and J lost 1 base, with 5 bases between them. The length of the CDR3 is 13 residues. DNA for the CDR3: TGTGCCAGCAGCTTACACAGGAACACTGAAGCTTTCTTT. This encodes CASSLHRNTEAFF.

This chain uses TRBV28 with TRBJ2-1, with TRBD1 as a possible D gene (6 bases). The CDR3 is made up of 17 amino acids. Germline CDR1 is MDHEN and CDR2 is SYDVKM. V dropped 5 bases and J dropped 0 bases, with 17 bases sitting between them. The CDR3 reads CASSAQGLKSSYNEQFF. The CDR3 region has the DNA TGTGCCAGCAGTGCACAGGGCCTAAAAAGCTCCTACAATGAGCAGTTCTTC.